This TCR beta chain was sequenced in a study of early T cells in non-severe SARS-CoV-2 infection. This clonotype has more than one count but fewer than ten. No conserved phenylalanine or tryptophan ends this CDR3, so it is likely a read error. TCRdb redid the calling of the 5' RACE reads with MiXCR, one entry per CDR3 protein. The sample contains tens of thousands of distinct CDR3 sequences, about 9.8% of which appear only once. This CDR3 spans 14 amino acids. Trimming took 5 bases from V and 1 from J, leaving 11 bases between them. Germline V gene lookup returns CDR1 MNHEY and CDR2 SVGAGI. The J gene is TRBJ2-5, the V gene TRBV6-5; D is undetermined. The source of this sequence is an adult who was a healthcare worker with PCR-confirmed SARS-CoV-2 infection or an uninfected control (not recorded which). Source material: whole blood. As DNA, the CDR3 is TGTGCCAGCAGTAGGGCCTACAGCCAAGAGACCCAGTACTCC. Amino acids: CASSRAYSQETQYS.